This T cell receptor (beta chain) was documented in a study of blood T cell repertoires in COVID-19. Study-wide background: From T cells, B-cell-depleted T cells, or PBMCs came the material, which was cDNA or gDNA.

This CDR3 is built from 14 residues. The germline V and J ends were trimmed by 3 bases and 0 bases, with 6 bases remaining between them. Per the germline V gene, CDR1 is SNHLY and CDR2 is FYNNEI. Recruits, aged roughly 18 to 89 years, lived in 20 to 30 US areas. The study assigned cohorts using participant-reported clinical history. Per the original data handling: Amplification of reference gene primers provided the estimated nucleated cell counts. The table came from immunoSEQ multiplex PCR; TCRdb's copy has only in-frame clones and leaves some out. D and trimming come from the DNA, and the V and J calls and clone size come from that table. The data contain over 350,000 clones, 88% of them singletons.

The V and J genes are TRBV2 and TRBJ1-5; D remains unclear. The TCR sequence derives from a woman in her 30s with acute COVID-19. The sample was PBMCs or T cells enriched from blood (not recorded which). The CDR3 loop reads CASSDRDSNQPQHF. DNA for the CDR3: TGTGCCAGCAGTGACCGGGATAGCAATCAGCCCCAGCATTTT.